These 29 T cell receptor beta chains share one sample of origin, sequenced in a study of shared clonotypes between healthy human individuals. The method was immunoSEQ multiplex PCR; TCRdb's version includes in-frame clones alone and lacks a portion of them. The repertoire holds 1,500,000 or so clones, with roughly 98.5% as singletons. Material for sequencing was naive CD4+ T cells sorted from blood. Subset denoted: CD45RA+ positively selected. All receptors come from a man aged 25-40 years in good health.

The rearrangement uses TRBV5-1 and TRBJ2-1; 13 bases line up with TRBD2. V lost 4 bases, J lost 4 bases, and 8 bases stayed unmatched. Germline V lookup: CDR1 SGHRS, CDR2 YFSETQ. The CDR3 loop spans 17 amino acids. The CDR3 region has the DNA TGCGCCAGCAGCAGAACCGGGACTAGCGGGATTTACAATGAGCAGTTCTTC. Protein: CASSRTGTSGIYNEQFF.

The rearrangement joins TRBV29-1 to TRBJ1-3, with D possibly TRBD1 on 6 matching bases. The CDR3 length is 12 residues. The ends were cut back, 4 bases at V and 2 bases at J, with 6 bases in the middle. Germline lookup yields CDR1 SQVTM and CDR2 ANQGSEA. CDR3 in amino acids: CSVGQAGNTIYF. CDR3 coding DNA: TGCAGCGTTGGACAGGCTGGAAACACCATATATTTT.

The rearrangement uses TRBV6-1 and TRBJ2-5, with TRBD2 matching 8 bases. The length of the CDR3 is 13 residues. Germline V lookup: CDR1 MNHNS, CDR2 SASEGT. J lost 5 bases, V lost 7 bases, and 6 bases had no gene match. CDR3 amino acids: CASIDRGRETQYF. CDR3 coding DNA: TGTGCCAGCATCGATCGCGGGAGGGAGACCCAGTACTTC.

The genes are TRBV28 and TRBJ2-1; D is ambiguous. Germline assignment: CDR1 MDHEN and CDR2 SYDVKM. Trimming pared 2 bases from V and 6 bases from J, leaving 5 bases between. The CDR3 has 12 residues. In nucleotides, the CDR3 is TGTGCCAGCAGTTTACCAGGCAATGAGCAGTTCTTC. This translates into CASSLPGNEQFF.

The CDR3 nucleotides are TGTGCCAGCAGCACGACAGCAGATACGCAGTATTTT. Its protein is CASSTTADTQYF. This rearrangement joins TRBV5-4 to TRBJ2-3, with a weak D call TRBD1 (5 bases). V lost 4 bases, J lost 4 bases, and 7 bases lay in between. Looked up from germline, CDR1 is SGHNT and CDR2 is YYREEE (reference sequence). The CDR3 contains 12 residues.

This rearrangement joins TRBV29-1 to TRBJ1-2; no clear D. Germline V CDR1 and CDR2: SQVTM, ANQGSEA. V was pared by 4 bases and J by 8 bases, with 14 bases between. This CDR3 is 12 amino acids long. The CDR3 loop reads CSVAKSLGGYTF. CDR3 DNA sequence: TGCAGCGTTGCTAAATCCTTAGGAGGCTACACCTTC.

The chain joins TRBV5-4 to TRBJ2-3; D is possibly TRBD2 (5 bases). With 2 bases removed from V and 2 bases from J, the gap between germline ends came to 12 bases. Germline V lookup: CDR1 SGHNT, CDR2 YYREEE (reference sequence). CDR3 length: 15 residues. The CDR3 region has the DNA TGTGCCAGCAGCTTTGGAGCGGCAGACACAGATACGCAGTATTTT. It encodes CASSFGAADTDTQYF.

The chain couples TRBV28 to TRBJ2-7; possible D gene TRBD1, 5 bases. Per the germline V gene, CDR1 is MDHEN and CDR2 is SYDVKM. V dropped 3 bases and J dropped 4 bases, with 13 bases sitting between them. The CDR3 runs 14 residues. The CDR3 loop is CASSFRREKYEQYF. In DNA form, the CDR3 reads TGTGCCAGCAGTTTTCGCAGGGAAAAGTACGAGCAGTACTTC. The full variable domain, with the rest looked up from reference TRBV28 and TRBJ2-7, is DVKVTQSSRYLVKRTGEKVFLECVQDMDHENMFWYRQDPGLGLRLIYFSYDVKMKEKGDIPEGYSVSREKKERFSLILESASTNQTSMYLCASSFRREKYEQYFGPGTRLTVT.

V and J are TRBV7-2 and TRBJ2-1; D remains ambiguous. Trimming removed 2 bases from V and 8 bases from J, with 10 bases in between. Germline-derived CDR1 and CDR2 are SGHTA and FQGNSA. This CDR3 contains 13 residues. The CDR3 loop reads CASSLNLLYEQFF. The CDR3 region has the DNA TGTGCCAGCAGCTTAAACCTTTTGTATGAGCAGTTCTTC.

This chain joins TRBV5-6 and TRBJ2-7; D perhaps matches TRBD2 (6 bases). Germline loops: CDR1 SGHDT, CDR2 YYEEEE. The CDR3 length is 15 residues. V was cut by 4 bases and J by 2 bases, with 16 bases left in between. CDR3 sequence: CASSKDPGLPYEQYF. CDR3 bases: TGTGCCAGCAGCAAAGATCCGGGACTCCCCTACGAGCAGTACTTC.

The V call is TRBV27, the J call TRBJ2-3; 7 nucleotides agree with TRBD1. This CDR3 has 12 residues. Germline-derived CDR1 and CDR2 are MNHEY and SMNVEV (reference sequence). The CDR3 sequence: CVTGQSTDTQYF. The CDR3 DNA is TGTGTCACGGGACAGAGCACAGATACGCAGTATTTT.

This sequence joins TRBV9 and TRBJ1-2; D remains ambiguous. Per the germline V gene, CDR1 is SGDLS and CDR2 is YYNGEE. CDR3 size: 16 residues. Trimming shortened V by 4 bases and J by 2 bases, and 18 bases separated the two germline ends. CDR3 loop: CASSPSEVRGNYGYTF. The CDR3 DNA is TGTGCCAGCAGCCCATCCGAGGTGAGAGGCAACTATGGCTACACCTTC.

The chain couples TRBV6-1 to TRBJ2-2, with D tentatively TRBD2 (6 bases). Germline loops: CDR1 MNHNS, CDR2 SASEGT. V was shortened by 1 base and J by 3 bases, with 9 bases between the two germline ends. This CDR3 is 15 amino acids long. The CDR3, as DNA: TGTGCCAGCAGTGAAGGGGACTTCTACACCGGGGAGCTGTTTTTT. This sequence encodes CASSEGDFYTGELFF.

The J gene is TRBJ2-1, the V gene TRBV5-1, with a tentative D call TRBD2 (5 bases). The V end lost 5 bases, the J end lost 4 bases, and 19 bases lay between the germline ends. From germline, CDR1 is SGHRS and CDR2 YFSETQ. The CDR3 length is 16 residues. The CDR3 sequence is CASRDVYRGGYNEQFF. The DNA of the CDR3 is TGCGCCAGCAGGGATGTCTACCGCGGAGGTTACAATGAGCAGTTCTTC.

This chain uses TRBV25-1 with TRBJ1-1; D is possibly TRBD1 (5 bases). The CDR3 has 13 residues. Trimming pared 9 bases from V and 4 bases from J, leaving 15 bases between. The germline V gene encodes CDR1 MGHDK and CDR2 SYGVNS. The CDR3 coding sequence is TGTGCCAGTGACCCTTTAAGGGGCACTGAAGCTTTCTTT. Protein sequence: CASDPLRGTEAFF.

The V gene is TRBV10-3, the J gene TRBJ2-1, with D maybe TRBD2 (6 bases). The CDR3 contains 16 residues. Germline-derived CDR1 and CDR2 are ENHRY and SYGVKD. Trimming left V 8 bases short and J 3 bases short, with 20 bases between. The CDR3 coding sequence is TGTGCCATCCGAGGATCCGGGGGTATCCTCTACAATGAGCAGTTCTTC. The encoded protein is CAIRGSGGILYNEQFF.

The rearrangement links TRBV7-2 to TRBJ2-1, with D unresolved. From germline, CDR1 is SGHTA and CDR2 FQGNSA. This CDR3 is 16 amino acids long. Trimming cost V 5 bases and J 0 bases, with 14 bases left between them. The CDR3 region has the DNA TGTGCCAGCAGCGGGCTACAAGCGAGCTCCTACAATGAGCAGTTCTTC. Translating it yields CASSGLQASSYNEQFF.

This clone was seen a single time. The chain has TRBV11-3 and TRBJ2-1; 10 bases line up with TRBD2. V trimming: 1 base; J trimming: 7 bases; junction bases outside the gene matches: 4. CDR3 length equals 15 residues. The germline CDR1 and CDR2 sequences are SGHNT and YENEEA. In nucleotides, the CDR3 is TGTGCCAGCAGCTTAGTAGCGGGAGGCCGAAATGAGCAGTTCTTC. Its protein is CASSLVAGGRNEQFF.

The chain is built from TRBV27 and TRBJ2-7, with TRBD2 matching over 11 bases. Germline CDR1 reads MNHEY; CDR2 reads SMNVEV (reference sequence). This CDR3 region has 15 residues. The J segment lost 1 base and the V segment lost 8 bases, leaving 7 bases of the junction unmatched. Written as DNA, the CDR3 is TGTGCCAGCCGATTTAGCGGGAGGGCGTCCTACGAGCAGTACTTC. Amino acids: CASRFSGRASYEQYF.

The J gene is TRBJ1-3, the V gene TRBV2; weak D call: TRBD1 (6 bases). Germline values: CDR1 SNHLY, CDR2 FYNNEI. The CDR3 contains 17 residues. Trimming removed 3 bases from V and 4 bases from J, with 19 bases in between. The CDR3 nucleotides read TGTGCCAGCAGTGAGGGGAACAGGGACGGGACGGGAAACACCATATATTTT. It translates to CASSEGNRDGTGNTIYF.

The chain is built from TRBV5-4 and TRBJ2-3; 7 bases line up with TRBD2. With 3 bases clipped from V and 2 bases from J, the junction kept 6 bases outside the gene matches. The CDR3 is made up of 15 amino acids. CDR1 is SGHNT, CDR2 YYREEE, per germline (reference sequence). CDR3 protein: CASSYGRTSTDTQYF. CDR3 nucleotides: TGTGCCAGCAGCTACGGGAGGACGTCCACAGATACGCAGTATTTT.

The CDR3 loop reads CASSLYGTAPQETQYF. The CDR3 nucleotides are TGCGCCAGCAGCTTGTATGGGACTGCTCCACAAGAGACCCAGTACTTC. The V gene is TRBV5-1, the J gene TRBJ2-5; tentatively, D is TRBD2 (6 bases). With 1 base removed from V and 2 bases from J, the gap between germline ends came to 15 bases. Germline lookup yields CDR1 SGHRS and CDR2 YFSETQ. The CDR3 sequence is 16 residues long.

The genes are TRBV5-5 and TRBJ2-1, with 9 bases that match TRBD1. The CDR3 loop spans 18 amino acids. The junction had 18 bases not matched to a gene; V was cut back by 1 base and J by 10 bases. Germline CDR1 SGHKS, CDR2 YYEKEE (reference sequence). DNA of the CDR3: TGTGCCAGCAGCTTGTTTAGGTCCACAGGGGGCGATCCCAGGGAGCAGTTCTTC. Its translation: CASSLFRSTGGDPREQFF.

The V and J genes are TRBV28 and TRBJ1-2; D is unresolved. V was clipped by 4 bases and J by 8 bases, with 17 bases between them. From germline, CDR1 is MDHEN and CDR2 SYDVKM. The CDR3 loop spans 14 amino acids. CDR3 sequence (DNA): TGTGCCAGCAGTTCGGTTAGGAGGGCTATCGGCTACACCTTC. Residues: CASSSVRRAIGYTF.

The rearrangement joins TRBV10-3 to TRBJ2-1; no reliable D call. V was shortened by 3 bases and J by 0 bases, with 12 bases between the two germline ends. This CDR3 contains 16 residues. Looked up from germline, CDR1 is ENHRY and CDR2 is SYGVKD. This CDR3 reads CAISDRALSSYNEQFF. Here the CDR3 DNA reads TGTGCCATCAGTGACCGAGCCCTGAGCTCCTACAATGAGCAGTTCTTC.

The CDR3 protein is CASSLGPKVNTEAFF. CDR3 nucleotides: TGCGCCAGCAGCTTGGGACCGAAGGTGAACACTGAAGCTTTCTTT. The chain employs TRBV5-1 and TRBJ1-1; D not resolved. This CDR3 is 15 amino acids long. In germline, CDR1 is SGHRS, CDR2 YFSETQ. V shed 0 bases and J shed 0 bases, with 9 bases lying between them.

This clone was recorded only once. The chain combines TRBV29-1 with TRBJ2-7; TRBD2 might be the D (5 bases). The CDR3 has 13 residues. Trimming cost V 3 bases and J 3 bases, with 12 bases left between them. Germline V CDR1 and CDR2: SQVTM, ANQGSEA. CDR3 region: CSVDRGRGYEQYF. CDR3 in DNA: TGCAGCGTTGATAGAGGGCGAGGCTACGAGCAGTACTTC.

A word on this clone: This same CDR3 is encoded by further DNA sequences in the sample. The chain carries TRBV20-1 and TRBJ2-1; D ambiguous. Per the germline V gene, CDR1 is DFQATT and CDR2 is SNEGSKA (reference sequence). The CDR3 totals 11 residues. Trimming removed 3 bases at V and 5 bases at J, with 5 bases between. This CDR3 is CSARGNNEQFF. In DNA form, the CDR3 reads TGCAGTGCTAGGGGCAACAATGAGCAGTTCTTC.

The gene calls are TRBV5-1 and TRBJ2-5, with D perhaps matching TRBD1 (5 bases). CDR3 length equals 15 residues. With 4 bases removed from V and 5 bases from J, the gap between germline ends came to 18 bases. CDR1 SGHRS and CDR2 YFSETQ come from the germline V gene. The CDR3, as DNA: TGCGCCAGCAGCGACTCAGGGTGGGCTCAGGAGACCCAGTACTTC. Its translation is CASSDSGWAQETQYF.